This TCR beta chain was captured in a study of shared clonotypes between healthy human individuals. Comments on this clone: Its matching antigen is unknown.

Study-level points and caveats: Large depth notwithstanding, sorted-subset sequencing proved incomplete by rarefaction.

CDR1 is SGHDT, CDR2 YYEEEE, per germline. V dropped 0 bases and J dropped 6; count of bases not matched to a gene: 10. The CDR3 extends over 17 amino acids. The assay was run at deep level. Every immunoSEQ plate was one replicate of a subset's evenly spread DNA. The assay was immunoSEQ multiplex PCR, and TCRdb's table has in-frame clones only and misses some. Altogether some 500,000 clones are present, around 95% being singletons, with the ten largest covering about 0.059%. Specimen: naive CD4+ T cells sorted from blood. The subset was: CD45RA+ positively selected. This TCR was recovered from a woman under 40 in good health. The V and J genes are TRBV5-6 and TRBJ2-3; 10 bases agree with TRBD2. The CDR3 region is CASSLVRASGSLDTQYF. The CDR3 DNA reads as TGTGCCAGCAGCTTGGTTCGGGCTAGCGGGAGTTTGGATACGCAGTATTTT.